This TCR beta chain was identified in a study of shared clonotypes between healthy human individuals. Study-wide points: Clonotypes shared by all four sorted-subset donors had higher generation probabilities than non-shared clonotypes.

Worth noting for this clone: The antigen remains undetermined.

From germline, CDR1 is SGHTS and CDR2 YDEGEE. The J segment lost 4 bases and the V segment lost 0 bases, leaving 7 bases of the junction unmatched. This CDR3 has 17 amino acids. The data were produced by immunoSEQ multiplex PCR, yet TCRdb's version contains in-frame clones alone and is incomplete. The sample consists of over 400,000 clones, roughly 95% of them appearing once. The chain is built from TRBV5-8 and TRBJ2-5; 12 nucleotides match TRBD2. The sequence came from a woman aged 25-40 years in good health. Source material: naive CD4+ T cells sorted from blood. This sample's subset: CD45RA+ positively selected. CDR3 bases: TGTGCCAGCAGCTTGGGACTAGCGGGAGAGGTGGTAGAGACCCAGTACTTC. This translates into CASSLGLAGEVVETQYF.